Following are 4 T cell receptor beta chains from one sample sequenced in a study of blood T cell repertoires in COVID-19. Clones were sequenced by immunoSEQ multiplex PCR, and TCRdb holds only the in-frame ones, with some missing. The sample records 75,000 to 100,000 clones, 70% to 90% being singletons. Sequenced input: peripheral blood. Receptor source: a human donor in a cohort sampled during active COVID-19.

The CDR3 spells CASSQGDEQYF. The CDR3 DNA reads as TGTGCCAGCAGCCAGGGGGACGAGCAGTACTTC. This chain uses TRBV6-5 with TRBJ2-7; 7 nucleotides match TRBD1. The J segment lost 5 bases and the V segment lost 6 bases, leaving 1 base of the junction unmatched. The germline V gene has CDR1 MNHEY and CDR2 SVGAGI. This CDR3 is built from 11 residues.

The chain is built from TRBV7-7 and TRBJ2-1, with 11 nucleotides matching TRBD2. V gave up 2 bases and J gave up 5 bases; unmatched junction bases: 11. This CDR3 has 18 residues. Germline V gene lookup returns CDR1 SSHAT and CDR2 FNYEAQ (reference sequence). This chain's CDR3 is CASSLSASGGFRDNEQFF. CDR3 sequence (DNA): TGTGCCAGCAGCTTATCGGCTAGCGGGGGGTTTAGGGACAATGAGCAGTTCTTC.

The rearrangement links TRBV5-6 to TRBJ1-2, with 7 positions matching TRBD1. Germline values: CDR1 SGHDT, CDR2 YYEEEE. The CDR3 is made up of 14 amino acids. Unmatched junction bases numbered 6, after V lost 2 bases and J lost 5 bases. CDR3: CASSFTGTDYGYTF. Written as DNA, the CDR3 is TGTGCCAGCAGCTTCACCGGGACAGATTATGGCTACACCTTC.

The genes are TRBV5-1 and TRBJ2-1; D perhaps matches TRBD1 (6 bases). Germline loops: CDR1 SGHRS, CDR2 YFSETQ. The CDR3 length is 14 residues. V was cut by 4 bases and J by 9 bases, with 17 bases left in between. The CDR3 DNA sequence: TGCGCCAGCAGCGGGATTCAAGGGGGTGGTGAGCAGTTCTTC. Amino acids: CASSGIQGGGEQFF.